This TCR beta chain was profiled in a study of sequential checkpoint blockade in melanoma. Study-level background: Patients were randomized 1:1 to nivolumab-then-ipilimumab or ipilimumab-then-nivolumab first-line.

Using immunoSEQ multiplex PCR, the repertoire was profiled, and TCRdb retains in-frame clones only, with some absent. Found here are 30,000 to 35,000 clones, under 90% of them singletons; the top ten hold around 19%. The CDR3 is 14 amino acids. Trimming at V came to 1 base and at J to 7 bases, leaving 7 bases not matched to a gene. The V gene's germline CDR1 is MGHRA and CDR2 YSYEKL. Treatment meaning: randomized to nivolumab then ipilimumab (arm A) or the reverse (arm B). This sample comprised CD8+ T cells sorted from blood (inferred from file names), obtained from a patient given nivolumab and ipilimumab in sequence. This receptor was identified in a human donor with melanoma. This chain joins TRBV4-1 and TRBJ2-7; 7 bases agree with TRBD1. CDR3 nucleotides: TGCGCCAGCAGCCAAGGGACAGGTAATGAGGAGCAGTACTTC. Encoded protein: CASSQGTGNEEQYF.